This T cell receptor beta chain was sequenced for a study of blood T cell repertoires in COVID-19. Looking at the study overall: Both acute and convalescent COVID-19 samples were obtained from the United States, Italy and Spain.

Seattle cases were enrolled at active infection and followed longitudinally. This clone was found once. V lost 4 bases and J 3 bases, leaving 19 bases between the germline ends. The germline CDR1 and CDR2 sequences are SGHAT and FQNNGV. This CDR3 has 16 residues. Clones were read by immunoSEQ multiplex PCR, and TCRdb kept only the in-frame ones, dropping some. The sample has about 360,000 clones; approximately 86% are singletons. This receptor was taken from a woman aged 60-75 years with COVID-19, enrolled during active disease. Sequenced: peripheral blood. The gene calls are TRBV11-2 and TRBJ2-7; possible D gene TRBD2, 6 bases. The CDR3 sequence is CASSSPTSKKYYEQYF. The DNA for the CDR3 is TGTGCCAGCAGCTCACCGACTAGTAAGAAATACTACGAGCAGTACTTC.